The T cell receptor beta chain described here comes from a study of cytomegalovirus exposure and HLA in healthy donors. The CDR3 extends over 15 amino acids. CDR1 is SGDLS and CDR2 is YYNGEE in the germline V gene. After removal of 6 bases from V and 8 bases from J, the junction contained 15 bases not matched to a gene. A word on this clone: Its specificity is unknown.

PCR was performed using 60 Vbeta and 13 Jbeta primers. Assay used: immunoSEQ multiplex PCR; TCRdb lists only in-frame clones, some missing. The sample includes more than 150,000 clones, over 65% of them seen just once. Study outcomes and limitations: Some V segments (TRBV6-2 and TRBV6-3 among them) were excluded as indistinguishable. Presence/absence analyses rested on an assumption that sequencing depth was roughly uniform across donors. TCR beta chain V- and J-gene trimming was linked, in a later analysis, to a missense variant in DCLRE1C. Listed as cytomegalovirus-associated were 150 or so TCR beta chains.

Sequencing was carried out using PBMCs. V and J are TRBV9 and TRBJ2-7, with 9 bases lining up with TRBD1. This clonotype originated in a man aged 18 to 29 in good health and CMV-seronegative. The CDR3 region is CASTVGVDRGLQQYF. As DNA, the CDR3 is TGTGCCAGCACCGTGGGGGTGGACAGGGGTCTGCAGCAGTACTTC.